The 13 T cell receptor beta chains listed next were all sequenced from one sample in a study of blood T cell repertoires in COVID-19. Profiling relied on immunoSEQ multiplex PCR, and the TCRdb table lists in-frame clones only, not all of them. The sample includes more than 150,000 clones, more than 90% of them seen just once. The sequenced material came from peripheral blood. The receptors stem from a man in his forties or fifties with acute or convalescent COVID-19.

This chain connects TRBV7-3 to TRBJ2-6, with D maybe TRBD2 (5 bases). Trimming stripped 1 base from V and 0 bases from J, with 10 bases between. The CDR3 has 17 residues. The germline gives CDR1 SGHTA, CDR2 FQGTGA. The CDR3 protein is CASSLRGAVSGANVLTF. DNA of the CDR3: TGTGCCAGCAGCTTAAGGGGAGCTGTCTCTGGGGCCAACGTCCTGACTTTC. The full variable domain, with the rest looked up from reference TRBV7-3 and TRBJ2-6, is GAGVSQTPSNKVTEKGKYVELRCDPISGHTALYWYRQSLGQGPEFLIYFQGTGAADDSGLPNDRFFAVRPEGSVSTLKIQRTERGDSAVYLCASSLRGAVSGANVLTFGAGSRLTVL.

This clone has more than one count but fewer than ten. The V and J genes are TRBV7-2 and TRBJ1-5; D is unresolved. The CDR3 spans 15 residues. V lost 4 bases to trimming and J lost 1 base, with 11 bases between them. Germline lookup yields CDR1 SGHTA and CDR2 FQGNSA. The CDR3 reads CASSSHSPSNQPQHF. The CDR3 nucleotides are TGTGCCAGCAGCTCTCACAGCCCCAGCAATCAGCCCCAGCATTTT.

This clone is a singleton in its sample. For the CDR3, the DNA is TGTGCCAGCAGCTCCCCAGGGGGCCTAGATGGCTACACCTTC. Protein sequence: CASSSPGGLDGYTF. The chain has TRBV7-2 and TRBJ1-2; 8 bases fit TRBD1. This CDR3 is built from 14 residues. The V gene's germline CDR1 is SGHTA and CDR2 FQGNSA. The junction had 7 bases not matched to a gene; V was cut back by 4 bases and J by 6 bases.

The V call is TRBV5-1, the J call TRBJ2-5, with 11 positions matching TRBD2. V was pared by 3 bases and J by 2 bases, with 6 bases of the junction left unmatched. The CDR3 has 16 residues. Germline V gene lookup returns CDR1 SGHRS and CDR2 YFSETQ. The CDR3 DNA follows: TGCGCCAGCAGCTCGACACTAGCGGGGGTTCAAGAGACCCAGTACTTC. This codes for CASSSTLAGVQETQYF.

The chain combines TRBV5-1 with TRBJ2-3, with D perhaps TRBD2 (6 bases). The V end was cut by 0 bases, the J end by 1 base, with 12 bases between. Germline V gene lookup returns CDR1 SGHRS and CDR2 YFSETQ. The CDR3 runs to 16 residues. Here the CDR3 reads CASSLGAGWGTDTQYF. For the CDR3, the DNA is TGCGCCAGCAGCTTGGGGGCGGGATGGGGCACAGATACGCAGTATTTT.

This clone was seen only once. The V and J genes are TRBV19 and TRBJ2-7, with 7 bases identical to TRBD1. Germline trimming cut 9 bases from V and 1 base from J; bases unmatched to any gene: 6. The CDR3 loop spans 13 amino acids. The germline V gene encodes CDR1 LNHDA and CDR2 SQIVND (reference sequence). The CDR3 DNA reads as TGTGCCAGCGGGACAGTGGGTTCCTACGAGCAGTACTTC. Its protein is CASGTVGSYEQYF. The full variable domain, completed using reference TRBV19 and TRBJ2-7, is DGGITQSPKYLFRKEGQNVTLSCEQNLNHDAMYWYRQDPGQGLRLIYYSQIVNDFQKGDIAEGYSVSREKKESFPLTVTSAQKNPTAFYLCASGTVGSYEQYFGPGTRLTVT.

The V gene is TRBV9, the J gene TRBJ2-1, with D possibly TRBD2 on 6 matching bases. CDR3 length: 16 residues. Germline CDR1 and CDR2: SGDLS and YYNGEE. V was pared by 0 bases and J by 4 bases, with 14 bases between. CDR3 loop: CASSVDGAGGYNEQFF. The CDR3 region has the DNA TGTGCCAGCAGCGTAGACGGGGCCGGGGGTTACAATGAGCAGTTCTTC.

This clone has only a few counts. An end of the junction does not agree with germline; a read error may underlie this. This CDR3 is CASGDAGLAQPQHF. CDR3 bases: TGTGCCAGCGGTGATGCAGGGTTGGCGCAGCCCCAGCATTTT. This sequence joins TRBV6-1 and TRBJ1-5; D may be TRBD1 (5 bases). The CDR3 length is 14 residues. The germline V gene has CDR1 MNHNS and CDR2 SASEGT.

CDR3 sequence: CASSLAGQYQETQYF. CDR3 in DNA: TGCGCCAGCAGCTTGGCAGGACAATATCAAGAGACCCAGTACTTC. The chain links TRBV5-1 to TRBJ2-5, with a weak D call TRBD1 (5 bases). This CDR3 is 15 amino acids long. The V gene's germline CDR1 is SGHRS and CDR2 YFSETQ. Trimming took off 0 bases at V and 2 bases at J, with 11 bases between the two ends.

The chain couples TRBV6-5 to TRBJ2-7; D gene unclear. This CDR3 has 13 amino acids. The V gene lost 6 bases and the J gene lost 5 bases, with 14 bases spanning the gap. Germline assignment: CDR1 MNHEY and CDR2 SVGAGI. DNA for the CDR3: TGTGCCAGCAGCTCACAAAGACACGACGAGCAGTACTTC. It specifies CASSSQRHDEQYF.

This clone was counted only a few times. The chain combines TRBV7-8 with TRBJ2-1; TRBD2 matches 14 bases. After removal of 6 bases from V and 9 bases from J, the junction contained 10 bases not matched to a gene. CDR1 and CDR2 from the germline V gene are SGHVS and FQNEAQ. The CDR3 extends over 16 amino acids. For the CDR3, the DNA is TGTGCCAGCAGACGGCCCGGGACTAGCGGGAGTGGTGAGCAGTTCTTC. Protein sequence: CASRRPGTSGSGEQFF.

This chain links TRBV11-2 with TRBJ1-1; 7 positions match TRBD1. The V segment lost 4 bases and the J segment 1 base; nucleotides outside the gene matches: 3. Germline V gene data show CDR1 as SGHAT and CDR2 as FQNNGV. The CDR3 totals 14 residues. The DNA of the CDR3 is TGTGCCAGCAGCTGGGGACAGAGGAACACTGAAGCTTTCTTT. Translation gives CASSWGQRNTEAFF.

For the CDR3, the DNA is TGTGCCAGCAGCTCAAACCTCTTCTCCACTAGGGGGAAAGAGACCCAGTACTTC. Residues: CASSSNLFSTRGKETQYF. The chain carries TRBV11-2 and TRBJ2-5; D is perhaps TRBD1 (6 bases). The germline V gene encodes CDR1 SGHAT and CDR2 FQNNGV. The CDR3 runs to 18 residues. Trimming cost V 4 bases and J 3 bases, with 24 bases left between them. Combining the CDR3 with reference TRBV11-2 and TRBJ2-5 gives the whole variable domain EAGVAQSPRYKIIEKRQSVAFWCNPISGHATLYWYQQILGQGPKLLIQFQNNGVVDDSQLPKDRFSAERLKGVDSTLKIQPAKLEDSAVYLCASSSNLFSTRGKETQYFGPGTRLLVL.